Listed here is a single T cell receptor (beta chain). The V and J ends lost 3 bases and 4 bases respectively, with 17 bases between them. CDR3 length equals 16 residues. Germline-derived CDR1 and CDR2 are SGDLS and YYNGEE. These data originate in a study of blood T cell repertoires in COVID-19. Looking at the study overall: Collection of acute and convalescent COVID-19 samples took place in the United States, Italy and Spain. Nucleic acid was either cDNA or gDNA, and it came from T cells, B-cell-depleted T cells, or PBMCs.

Per the authors' pipeline: From reference gene primer amplification, estimates of nucleated cell counts were derived. The protocol was immunoSEQ multiplex PCR, while the TCRdb copy is restricted to in-frame clones and leaves out a portion. That table gives V, J and clone size, and the DNA gave D and trimming. Among 150,000 or so clones, 75% to 90% were seen once, and the ten largest hold about 15%. This sequence joins TRBV9 and TRBJ1-3, with a weak D call TRBD1 (5 bases). The clonotype was recovered from a woman aged 40 to 50 with acute or convalescent COVID-19. The material sequenced was peripheral blood. CDR3 in amino acids: CASSATAVRGGNTIYF. CDR3 sequence (DNA): TGTGCCAGCAGCGCTACCGCGGTAAGGGGAGGAAACACCATATATTTT. Together with reference TRBV9 and TRBJ1-3, the CDR3 gives the full variable domain: DSGVTQTPKHLITATGQRVTLRCSPRSGDLSVYWYQQSLDQGLQFLIQYYNGEERAKGNILERFSAQQFPDLHSELNLSSLELGDSALYFCASSATAVRGGNTIYFGEGSWLTVV.